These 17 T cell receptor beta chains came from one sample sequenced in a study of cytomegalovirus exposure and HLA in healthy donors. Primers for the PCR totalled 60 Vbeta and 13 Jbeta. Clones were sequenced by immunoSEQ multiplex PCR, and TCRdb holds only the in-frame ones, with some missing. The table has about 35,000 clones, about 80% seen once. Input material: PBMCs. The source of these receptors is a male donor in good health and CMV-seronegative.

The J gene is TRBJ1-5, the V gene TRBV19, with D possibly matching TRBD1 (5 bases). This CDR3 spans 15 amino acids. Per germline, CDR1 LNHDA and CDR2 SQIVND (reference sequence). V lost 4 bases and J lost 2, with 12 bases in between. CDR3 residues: CASSNQGFGNQPQHF. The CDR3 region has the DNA TGTGCCAGTAGTAACCAGGGCTTTGGCAATCAGCCCCAGCATTTT.

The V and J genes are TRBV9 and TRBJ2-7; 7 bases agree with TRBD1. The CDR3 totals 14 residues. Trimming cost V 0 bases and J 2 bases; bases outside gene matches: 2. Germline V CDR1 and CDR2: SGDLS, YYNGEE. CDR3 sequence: CASSVGDRPYEQYF. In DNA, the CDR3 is TGTGCCAGCAGCGTAGGGGACAGACCCTACGAGCAGTACTTC.

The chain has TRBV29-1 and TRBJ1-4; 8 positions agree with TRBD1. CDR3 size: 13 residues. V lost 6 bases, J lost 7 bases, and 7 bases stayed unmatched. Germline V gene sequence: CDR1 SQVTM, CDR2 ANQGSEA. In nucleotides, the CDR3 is TGCAGCGTCTCAACAGGGGGACTTGAAAAACTGTTTTTT. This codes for CSVSTGGLEKLFF.

The CDR3 protein is CASSTQVNTEAFF. For the CDR3, the DNA is TGTGCCAGCAGTACACAGGTTAACACTGAAGCTTTCTTT. The chain couples TRBV2 to TRBJ1-1, with D perhaps TRBD1 (5 bases). Trimming took 5 bases from V and 2 from J, leaving 9 bases between them. The CDR3 is 13 amino acids. CDR1 and CDR2 from the germline V gene are SNHLY and FYNNEI. Supplemented by reference TRBV2 and TRBJ1-1, the full variable domain reads EPEVTQTPSHQVTQMGQEVILRCVPISNHLYFYWYRQILGQKVEFLVSFYNNEISEKSEIFDDQFSVERPDGSNFTLKIRSTKLEDSAMYFCASSTQVNTEAFFGQGTRLTVV.

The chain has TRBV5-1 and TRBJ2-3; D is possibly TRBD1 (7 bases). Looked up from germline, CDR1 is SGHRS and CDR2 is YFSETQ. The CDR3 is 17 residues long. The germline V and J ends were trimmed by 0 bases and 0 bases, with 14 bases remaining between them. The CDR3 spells CASSLDATGTSTDTQYF. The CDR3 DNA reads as TGCGCCAGCAGCTTGGATGCGACAGGGACTAGCACAGATACGCAGTATTTT. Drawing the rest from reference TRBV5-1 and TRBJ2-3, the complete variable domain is KAGVTQTPRYLIKTRGQQVTLSCSPISGHRSVSWYQQTPGQGLQFLFEYFSETQRNKGNFPGRFSGRQFSNSRSEMNVSTLELGDSALYLCASSLDATGTSTDTQYFGPGTRLTVL.

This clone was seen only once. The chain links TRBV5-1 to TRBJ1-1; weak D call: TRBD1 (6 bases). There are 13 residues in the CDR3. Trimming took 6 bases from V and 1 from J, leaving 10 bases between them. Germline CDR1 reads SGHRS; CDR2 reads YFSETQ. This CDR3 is CASNRDPNTEAFF. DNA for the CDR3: TGCGCCAGCAACAGGGACCCGAACACTGAAGCTTTCTTT. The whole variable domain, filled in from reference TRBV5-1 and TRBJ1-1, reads KAGVTQTPRYLIKTRGQQVTLSCSPISGHRSVSWYQQTPGQGLQFLFEYFSETQRNKGNFPGRFSGRQFSNSRSEMNVSTLELGDSALYLCASNRDPNTEAFFGQGTRLTVV.

CDR3 in amino acids: CASSGGGARQPQHF. CDR3 nucleotide sequence: TGTGCCAGCAGTGGAGGGGGCGCGCGTCAGCCCCAGCATTTT. The rearrangement uses TRBV6-1 and TRBJ1-5; the match to TRBD1 covers 7 bases. There are 14 residues in the CDR3. Trimming at V came to 4 bases and at J to 6 bases, leaving 6 bases not matched to a gene. From germline, CDR1 is MNHNS and CDR2 SASEGT.

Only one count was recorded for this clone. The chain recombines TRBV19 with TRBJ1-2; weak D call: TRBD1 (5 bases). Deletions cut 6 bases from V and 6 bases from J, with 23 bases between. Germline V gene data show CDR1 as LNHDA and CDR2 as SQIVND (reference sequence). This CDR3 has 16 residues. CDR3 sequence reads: CASSLTWSQGEDGYTF. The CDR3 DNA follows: TGTGCCAGTAGCCTTACATGGAGTCAAGGGGAAGATGGCTACACCTTC.

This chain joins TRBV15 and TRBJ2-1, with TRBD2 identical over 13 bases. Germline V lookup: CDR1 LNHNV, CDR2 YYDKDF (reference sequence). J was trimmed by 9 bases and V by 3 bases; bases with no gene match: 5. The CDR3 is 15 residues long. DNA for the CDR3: TGTGCCACCAGCAGCACTAGCGGGGGGGCGATTGAGCAGTTCTTC. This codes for CATSSTSGGAIEQFF.

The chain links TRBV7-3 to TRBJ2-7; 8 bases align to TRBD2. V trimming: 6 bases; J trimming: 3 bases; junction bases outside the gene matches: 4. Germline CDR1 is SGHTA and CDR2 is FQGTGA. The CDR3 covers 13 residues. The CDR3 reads CASSPTSGYEQYF. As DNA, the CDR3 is TGTGCCAGCAGTCCCACTAGCGGCTACGAGCAGTACTTC.

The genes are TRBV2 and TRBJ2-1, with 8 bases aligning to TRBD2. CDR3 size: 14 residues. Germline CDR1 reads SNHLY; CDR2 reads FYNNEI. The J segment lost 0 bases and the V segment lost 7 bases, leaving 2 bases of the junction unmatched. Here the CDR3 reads CASKRESSYNEQFF. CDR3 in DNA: TGTGCCAGCAAGCGGGAGAGCTCCTACAATGAGCAGTTCTTC.

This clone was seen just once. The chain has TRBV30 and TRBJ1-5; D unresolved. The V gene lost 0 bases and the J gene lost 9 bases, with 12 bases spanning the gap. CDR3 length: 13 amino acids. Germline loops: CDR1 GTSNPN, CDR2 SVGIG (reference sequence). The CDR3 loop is CAWSVRGGGPQHF. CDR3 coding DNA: TGTGCCTGGAGTGTACGGGGTGGTGGGCCCCAGCATTTT. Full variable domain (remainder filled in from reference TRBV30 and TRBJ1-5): SQTIHQWPATLVQPVGSPLSLECTVEGTSNPNLYWYRQAAGRGLQLLFYSVGIGQISSEVPQNLSASRPQDRQFILSSKKLLLSDSGFYLCAWSVRGGGPQHFGDGTRLSIL.

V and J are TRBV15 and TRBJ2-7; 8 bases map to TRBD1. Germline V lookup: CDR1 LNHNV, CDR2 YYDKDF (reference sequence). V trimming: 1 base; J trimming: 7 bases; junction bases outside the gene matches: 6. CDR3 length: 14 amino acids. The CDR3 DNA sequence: TGTGCCACCAGCAGAGGGACAGGGCCCTTAGAGCAGTACTTC. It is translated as CATSRGTGPLEQYF.

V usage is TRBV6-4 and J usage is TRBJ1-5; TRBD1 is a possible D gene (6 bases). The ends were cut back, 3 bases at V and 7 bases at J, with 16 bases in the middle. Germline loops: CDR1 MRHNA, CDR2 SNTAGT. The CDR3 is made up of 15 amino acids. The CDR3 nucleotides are TGTGCCAGCAGTGAACAGGGTGAATCAGGACAGCCCCAGCATTTT. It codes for CASSEQGESGQPQHF.

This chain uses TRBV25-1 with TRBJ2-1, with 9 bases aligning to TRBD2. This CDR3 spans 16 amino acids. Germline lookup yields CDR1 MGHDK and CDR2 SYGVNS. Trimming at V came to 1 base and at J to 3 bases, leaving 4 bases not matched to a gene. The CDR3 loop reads CASSESPSGVYNEQFF. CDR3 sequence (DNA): TGTGCCAGCAGTGAATCCCCTAGCGGGGTCTACAATGAGCAGTTCTTC.

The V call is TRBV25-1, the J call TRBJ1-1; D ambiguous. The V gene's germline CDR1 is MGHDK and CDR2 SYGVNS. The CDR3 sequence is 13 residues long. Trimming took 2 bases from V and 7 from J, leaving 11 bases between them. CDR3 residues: CASSELRGLEAFF. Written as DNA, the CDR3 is TGTGCCAGCAGTGAACTTCGAGGGCTTGAAGCTTTCTTT.

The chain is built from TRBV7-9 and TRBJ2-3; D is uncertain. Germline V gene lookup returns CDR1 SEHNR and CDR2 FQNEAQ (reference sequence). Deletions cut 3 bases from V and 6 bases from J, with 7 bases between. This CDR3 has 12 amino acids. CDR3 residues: CASSFLQDTQYF. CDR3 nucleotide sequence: TGTGCCAGCAGCTTCCTCCAGGATACGCAGTATTTT.